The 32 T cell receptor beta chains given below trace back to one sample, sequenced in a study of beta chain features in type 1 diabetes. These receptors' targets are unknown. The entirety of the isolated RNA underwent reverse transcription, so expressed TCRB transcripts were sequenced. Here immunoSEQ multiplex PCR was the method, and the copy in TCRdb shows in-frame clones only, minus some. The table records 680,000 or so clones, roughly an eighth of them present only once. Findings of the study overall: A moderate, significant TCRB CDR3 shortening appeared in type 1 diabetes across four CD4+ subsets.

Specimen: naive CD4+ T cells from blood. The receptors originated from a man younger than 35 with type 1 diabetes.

The CDR3 protein is CAISATFTAATNYGYTF. The CDR3 DNA sequence: TGTGCCATCAGTGCCACTTTTACAGCGGCCACTAACTATGGCTACACCTTC. This chain connects TRBV10-3 to TRBJ1-2; unclear D gene. CDR3 size: 17 residues. V lost 4 bases to trimming and J lost 0 bases, with 18 bases between them. Germline V gives CDR1 ENHRY, CDR2 SYGVKD.

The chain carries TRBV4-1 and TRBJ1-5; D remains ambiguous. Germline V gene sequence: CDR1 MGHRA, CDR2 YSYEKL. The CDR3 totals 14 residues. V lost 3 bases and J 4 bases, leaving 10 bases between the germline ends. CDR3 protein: CASSHPERNQPQHF. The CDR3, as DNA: TGCGCCAGCAGCCACCCGGAGAGGAATCAGCCCCAGCATTTT.

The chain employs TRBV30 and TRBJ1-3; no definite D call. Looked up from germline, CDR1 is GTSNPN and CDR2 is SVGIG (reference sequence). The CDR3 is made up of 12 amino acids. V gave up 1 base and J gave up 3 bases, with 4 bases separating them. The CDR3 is CAWSAVGNTIYF. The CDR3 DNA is TGTGCCTGGAGTGCGGTTGGAAACACCATATATTTT. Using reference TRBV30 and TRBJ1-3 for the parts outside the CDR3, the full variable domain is SQTIHQWPATLVQPVGSPLSLECTVEGTSNPNLYWYRQAAGRGLQLLFYSVGIGQISSEVPQNLSASRPQDRQFILSSKKLLLSDSGFYLCAWSAVGNTIYFGEGSWLTVV.

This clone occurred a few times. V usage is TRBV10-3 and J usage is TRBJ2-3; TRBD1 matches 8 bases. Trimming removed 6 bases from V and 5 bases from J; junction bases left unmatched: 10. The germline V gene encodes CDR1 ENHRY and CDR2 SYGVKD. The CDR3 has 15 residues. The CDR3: CAISRTGIGEDTQYF. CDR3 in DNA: TGTGCCATCAGCCGGACAGGGATTGGGGAAGATACGCAGTATTTT.

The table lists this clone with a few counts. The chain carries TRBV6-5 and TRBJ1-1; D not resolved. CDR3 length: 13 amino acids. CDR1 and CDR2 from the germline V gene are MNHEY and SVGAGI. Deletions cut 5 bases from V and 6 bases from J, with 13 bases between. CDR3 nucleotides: TGTGCCAGCAGTCCGAGACGGGGTCCTGAAGCTTTCTTT. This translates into CASSPRRGPEAFF.

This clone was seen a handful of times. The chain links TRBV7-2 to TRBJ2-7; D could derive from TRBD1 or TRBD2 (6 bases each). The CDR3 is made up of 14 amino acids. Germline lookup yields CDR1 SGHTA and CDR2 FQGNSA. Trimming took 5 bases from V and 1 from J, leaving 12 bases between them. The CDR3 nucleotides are TGTGCCAGCAGCCGCGGGACATATTCCTACGAGCAGTACTTC. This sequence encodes CASSRGTYSYEQYF. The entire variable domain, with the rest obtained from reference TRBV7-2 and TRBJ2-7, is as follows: GAGVSQSPSNKVTEKGKDVELRCDPISGHTALYWYRQSLGQGLEFLIYFQGNSAPDKSGLPSDRFSAERTGGSVSTLTIQRTQQEDSAVYLCASSRGTYSYEQYFGPGTRLTVT.

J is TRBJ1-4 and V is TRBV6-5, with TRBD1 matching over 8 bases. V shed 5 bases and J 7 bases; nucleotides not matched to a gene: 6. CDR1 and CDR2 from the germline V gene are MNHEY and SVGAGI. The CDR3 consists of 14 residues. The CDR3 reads CASSARGRVEKLFF. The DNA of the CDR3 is TGTGCCAGCAGTGCCAGGGGGCGGGTTGAAAAACTGTTTTTT.

The CDR3 loop is CATTGGRDTQYF. The CDR3 DNA sequence: TGTGCCACCACCGGGGGACGGGATACGCAGTATTTT. The chain uses TRBV10-3 and TRBJ2-3, with D possibly being TRBD2 (6 bases). Germline V gene lookup returns CDR1 ENHRY and CDR2 SYGVKD. The CDR3 covers 12 residues. V was clipped by 10 bases and J by 6 bases, with 14 bases between them.

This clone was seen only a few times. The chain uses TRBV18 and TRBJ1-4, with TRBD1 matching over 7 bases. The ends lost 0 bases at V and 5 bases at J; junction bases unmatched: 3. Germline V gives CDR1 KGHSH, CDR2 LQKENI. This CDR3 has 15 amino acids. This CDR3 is CASSPPGQRNEKLFF. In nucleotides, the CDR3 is TGTGCCAGCTCACCACCGGGACAGAGAAATGAAAAACTGTTTTTT.

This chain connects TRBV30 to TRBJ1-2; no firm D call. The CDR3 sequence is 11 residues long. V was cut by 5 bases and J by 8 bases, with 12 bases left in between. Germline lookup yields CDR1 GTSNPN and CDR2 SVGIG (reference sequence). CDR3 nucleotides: TGTGCCTGGGGGGTACACTGGGGCTACACCTTC. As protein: CAWGVHWGYTF.

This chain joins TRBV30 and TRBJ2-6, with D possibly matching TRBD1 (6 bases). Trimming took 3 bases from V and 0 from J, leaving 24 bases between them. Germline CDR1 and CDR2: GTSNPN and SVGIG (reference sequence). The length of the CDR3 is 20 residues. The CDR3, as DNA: TGTGCCTGGAGCGAAGGATCGAGACAGGCATCCGTCTCTGGGGCCAACGTCCTGACTTTC. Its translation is CAWSEGSRQASVSGANVLTF.

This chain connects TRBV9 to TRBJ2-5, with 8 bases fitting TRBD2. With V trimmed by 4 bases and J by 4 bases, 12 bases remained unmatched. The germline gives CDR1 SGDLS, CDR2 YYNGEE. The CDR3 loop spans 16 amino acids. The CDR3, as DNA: TGTGCCAGCAGCCTTCGGATCGGGGGGGATGGAGAGACCCAGTACTTC. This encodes CASSLRIGGDGETQYF. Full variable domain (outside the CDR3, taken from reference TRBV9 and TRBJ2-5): DSGVTQTPKHLITATGQRVTLRCSPRSGDLSVYWYQQSLDQGLQFLIQYYNGEERAKGNILERFSAQQFPDLHSELNLSSLELGDSALYFCASSLRIGGDGETQYFGPGTRLLVL.

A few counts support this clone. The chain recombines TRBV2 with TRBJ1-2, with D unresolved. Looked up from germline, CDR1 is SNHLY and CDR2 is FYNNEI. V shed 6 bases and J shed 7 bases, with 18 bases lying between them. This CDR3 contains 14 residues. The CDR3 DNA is TGTGCCAGCAGGGAGAATGGTGGCCTGGGTGGCTACACCTTC. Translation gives CASRENGGLGGYTF.

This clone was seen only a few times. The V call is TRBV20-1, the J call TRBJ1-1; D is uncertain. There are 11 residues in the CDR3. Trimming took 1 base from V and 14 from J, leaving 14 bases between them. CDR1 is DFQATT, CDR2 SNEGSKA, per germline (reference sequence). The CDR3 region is CSARGSAWSFF. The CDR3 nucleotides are TGCAGTGCTAGAGGCTCCGCCTGGTCCTTCTTT.

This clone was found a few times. This CDR3 is CSVARTNTEAFF. CDR3 sequence (DNA): TGCAGCGTTGCAAGAACCAACACTGAAGCTTTCTTT. The J gene is TRBJ1-1, the V gene TRBV29-1, with no clear D. V shed 4 bases and J shed 2 bases, with 8 bases lying between them. Per the germline V gene, CDR1 is SQVTM and CDR2 is ANQGSEA. This CDR3 is 12 amino acids long.

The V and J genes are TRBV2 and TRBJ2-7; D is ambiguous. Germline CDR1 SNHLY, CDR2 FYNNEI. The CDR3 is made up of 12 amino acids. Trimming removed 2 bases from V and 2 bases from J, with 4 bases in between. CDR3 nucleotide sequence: TGTGCCAGCAGTGAACACCCCTACGAGCAGTACTTC. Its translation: CASSEHPYEQYF.

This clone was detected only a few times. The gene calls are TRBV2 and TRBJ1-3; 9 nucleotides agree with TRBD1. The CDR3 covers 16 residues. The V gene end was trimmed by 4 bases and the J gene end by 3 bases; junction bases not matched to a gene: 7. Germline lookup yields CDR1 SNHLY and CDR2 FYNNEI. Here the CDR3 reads CASSGQGGSSGNTIYF. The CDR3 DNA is TGTGCCAGCAGTGGACAGGGGGGAAGCAGTGGAAACACCATATATTTT.

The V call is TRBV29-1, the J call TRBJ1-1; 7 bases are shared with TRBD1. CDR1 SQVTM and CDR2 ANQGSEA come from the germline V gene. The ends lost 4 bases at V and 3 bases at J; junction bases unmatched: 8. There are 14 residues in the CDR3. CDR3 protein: CSVAPQGLDTEAFF. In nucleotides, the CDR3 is TGCAGCGTTGCCCCACAGGGGTTGGACACTGAAGCTTTCTTT.

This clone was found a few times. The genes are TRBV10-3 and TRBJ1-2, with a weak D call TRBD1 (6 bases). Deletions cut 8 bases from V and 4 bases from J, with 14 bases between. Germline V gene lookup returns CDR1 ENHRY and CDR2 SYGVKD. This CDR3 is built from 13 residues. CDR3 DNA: TGTGCCATCGGATCAGGGGTTGGCTATGGCTACACCTTC. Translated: CAIGSGVGYGYTF.

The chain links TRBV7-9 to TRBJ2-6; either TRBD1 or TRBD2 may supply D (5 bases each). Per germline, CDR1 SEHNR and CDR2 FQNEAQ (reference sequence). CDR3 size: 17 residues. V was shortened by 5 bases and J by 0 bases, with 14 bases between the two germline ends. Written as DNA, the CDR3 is TGTGCCAGCAGCAAAGGGGACCCAGGCTCTGGGGCCAACGTCCTGACTTTC. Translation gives CASSKGDPGSGANVLTF.

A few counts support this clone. In DNA, the CDR3 is TGTGCCAGTAGTCATCGGACGGTTAATAATTCACCCCTCCACTTT. Its translation is CASSHRTVNNSPLHF. The chain combines TRBV19 with TRBJ1-6; D not certain. The CDR3 totals 15 residues. Germline CDR1 reads LNHDA; CDR2 reads SQIVND (reference sequence). The V end was cut by 5 bases, the J end by 5 bases, with 13 bases between. The whole variable domain, remainder taken from reference TRBV19 and TRBJ1-6, is DGGITQSPKYLFRKEGQNVTLSCEQNLNHDAMYWYRQDPGQGLRLIYYSQIVNDFQKGDIAEGYSVSREKKESFPLTVTSAQKNPTAFYLCASSHRTVNNSPLHFGNGTRLTVT.

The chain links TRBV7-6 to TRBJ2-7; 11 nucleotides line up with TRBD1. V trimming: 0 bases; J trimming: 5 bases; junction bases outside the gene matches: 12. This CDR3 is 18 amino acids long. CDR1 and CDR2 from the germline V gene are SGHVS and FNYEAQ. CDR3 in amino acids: CASSLAPLGQGAGNEQYF. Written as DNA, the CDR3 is TGTGCCAGCAGCTTAGCTCCTCTTGGACAGGGGGCTGGCAACGAGCAGTACTTC.

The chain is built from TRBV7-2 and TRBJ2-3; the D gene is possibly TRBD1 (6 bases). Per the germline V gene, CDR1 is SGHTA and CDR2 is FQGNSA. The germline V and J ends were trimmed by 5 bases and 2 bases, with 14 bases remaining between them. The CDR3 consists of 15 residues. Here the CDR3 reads CASSQQGAFTDTQYF. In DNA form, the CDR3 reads TGTGCCAGCAGCCAACAGGGCGCCTTCACAGATACGCAGTATTTT.

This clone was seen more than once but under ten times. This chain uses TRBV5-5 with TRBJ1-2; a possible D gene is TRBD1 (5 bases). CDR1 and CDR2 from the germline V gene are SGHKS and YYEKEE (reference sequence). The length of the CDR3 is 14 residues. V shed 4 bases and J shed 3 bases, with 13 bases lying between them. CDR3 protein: CASSPWGSDYGYTF. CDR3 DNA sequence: TGTGCCAGCAGCCCCTGGGGCTCGGACTATGGCTACACCTTC.

CDR3 nucleotide sequence: TGTGCCAGCAGCCAAGGAGGTAGCGGGGCGTGGGATACGCAGTATTTT. Amino acid sequence: CASSQGGSGAWDTQYF. The J gene is TRBJ2-3, the V gene TRBV14; 8 nucleotides line up with TRBD2. The V and J ends lost 1 base and 6 bases, in that order; junction bases with no gene match: 9. Germline V gene lookup returns CDR1 SGHDN and CDR2 FVKESK. The CDR3 has 16 amino acids.

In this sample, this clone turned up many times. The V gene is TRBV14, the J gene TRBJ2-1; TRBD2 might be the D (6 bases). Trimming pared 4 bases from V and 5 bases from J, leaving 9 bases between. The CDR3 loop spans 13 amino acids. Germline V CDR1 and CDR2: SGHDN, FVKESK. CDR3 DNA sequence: TGTGCCAGCAGCCGACTAGGGGACAATGAGCAGTTCTTC. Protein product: CASSRLGDNEQFF.

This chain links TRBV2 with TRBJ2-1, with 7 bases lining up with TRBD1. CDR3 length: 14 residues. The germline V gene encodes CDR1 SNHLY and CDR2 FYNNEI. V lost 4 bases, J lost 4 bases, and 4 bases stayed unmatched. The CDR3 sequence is CASSGGGYYNEQFF. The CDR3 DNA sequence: TGTGCCAGCAGTGGAGGGGGCTATTACAATGAGCAGTTCTTC.

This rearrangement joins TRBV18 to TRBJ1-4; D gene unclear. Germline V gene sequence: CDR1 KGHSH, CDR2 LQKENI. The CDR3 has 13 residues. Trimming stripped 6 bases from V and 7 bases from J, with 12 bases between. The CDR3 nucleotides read TGTGCCAGCTCCCCCGGCGGACCTGAAAAACTGTTTTTT. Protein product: CASSPGGPEKLFF. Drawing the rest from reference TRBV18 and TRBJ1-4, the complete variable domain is NAGVMQNPRHLVRRRGQEARLRCSPMKGHSHVYWYRQLPEEGLKFMVYLQKENIIDESGMPKERFSAEFPKEGPSILRIQQVVRGDSAAYFCASSPGGPEKLFFGSGTQLSVL.

CDR3 protein: CASRDQPQHF. CDR3 DNA: TGTGCCAGCAGGGATCAGCCCCAGCATTTT. The J gene is TRBJ1-5, the V gene TRBV6-5; D gene uncertain. The CDR3 contains 10 residues. The germline gives CDR1 MNHEY, CDR2 SVGAGI. Trimming shortened V by 6 bases and J by 5 bases, and 2 bases separated the two germline ends.

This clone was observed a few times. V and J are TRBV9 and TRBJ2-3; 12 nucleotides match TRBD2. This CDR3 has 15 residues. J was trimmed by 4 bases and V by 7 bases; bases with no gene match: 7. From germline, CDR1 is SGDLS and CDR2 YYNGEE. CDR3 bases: TGTGCCAGCGCCTCTAGCGGGGGGGCGGCAGATACGCAGTATTTT. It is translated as CASASSGGAADTQYF.

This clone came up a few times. CDR3: CSVTTGDYGYTF. The CDR3 region has the DNA TGCAGCGTTACAACAGGGGATTATGGCTACACCTTC. This chain links TRBV29-1 with TRBJ1-2; 7 nucleotides agree with TRBD1. Germline V CDR1 and CDR2: SQVTM, ANQGSEA. This CDR3 spans 12 amino acids. The V gene end was trimmed by 5 bases and the J gene end by 5 bases; junction bases not matched to a gene: 5.

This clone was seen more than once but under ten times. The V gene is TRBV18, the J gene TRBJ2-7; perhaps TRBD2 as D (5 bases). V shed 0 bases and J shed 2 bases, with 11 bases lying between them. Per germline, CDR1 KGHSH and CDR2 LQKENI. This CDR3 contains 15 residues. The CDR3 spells CASSPPRGSTYEQYF. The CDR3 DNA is TGTGCCAGCTCACCACCGAGAGGGTCCACCTACGAGCAGTACTTC.